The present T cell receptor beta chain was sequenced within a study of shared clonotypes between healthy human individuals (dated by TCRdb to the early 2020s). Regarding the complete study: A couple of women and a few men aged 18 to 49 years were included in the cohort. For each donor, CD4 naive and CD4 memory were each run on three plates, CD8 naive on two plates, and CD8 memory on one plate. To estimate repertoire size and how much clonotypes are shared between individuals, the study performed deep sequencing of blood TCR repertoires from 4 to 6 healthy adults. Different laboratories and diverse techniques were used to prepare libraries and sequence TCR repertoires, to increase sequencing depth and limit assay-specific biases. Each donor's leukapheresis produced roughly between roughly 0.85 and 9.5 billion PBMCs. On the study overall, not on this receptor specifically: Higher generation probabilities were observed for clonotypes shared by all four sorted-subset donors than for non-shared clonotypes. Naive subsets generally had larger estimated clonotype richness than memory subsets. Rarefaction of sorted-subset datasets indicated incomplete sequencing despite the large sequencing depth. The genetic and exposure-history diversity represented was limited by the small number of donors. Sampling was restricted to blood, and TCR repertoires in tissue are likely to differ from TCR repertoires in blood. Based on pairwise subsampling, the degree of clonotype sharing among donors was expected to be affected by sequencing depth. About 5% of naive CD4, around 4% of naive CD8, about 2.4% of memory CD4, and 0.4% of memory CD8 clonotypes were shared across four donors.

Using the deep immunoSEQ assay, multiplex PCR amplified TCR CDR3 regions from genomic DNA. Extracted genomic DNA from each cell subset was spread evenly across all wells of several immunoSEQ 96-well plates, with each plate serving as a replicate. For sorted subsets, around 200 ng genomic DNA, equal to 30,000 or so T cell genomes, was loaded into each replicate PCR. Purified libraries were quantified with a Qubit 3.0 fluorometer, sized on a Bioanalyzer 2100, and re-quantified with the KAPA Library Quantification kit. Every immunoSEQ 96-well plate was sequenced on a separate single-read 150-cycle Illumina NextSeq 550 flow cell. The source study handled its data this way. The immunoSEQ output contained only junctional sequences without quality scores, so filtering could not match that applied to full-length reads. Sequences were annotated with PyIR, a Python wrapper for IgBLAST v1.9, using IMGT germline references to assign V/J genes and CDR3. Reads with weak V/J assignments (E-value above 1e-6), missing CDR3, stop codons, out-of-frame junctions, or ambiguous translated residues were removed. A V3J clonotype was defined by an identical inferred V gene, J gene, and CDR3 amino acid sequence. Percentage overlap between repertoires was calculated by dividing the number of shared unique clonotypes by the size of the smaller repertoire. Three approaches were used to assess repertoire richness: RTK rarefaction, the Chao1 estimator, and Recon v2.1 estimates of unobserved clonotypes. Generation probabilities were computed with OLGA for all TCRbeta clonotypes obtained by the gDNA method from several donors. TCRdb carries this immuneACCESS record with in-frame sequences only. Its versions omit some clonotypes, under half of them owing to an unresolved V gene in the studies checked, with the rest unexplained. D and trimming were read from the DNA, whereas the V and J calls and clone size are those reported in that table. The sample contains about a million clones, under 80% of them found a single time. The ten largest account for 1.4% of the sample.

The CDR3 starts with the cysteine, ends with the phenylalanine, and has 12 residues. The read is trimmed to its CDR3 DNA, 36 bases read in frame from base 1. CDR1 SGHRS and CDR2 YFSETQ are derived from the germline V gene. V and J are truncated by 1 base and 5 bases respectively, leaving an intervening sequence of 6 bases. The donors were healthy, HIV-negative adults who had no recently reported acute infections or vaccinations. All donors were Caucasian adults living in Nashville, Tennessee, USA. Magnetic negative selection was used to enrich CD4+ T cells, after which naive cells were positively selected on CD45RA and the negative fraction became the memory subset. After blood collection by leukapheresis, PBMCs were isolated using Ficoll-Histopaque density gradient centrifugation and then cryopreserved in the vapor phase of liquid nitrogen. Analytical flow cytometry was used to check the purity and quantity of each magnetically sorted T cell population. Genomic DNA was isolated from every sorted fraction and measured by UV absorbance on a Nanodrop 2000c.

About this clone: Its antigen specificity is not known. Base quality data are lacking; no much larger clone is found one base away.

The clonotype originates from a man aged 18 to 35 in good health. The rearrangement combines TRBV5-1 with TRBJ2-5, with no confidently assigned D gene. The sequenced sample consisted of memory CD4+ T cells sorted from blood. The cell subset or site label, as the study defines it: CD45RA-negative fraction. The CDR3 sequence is CASSLLMETQYF. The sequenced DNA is TGCGCCAGCAGCTTGCTAATGGAGACCCAGTACTTC.